This T cell receptor (beta chain) was observed in a study of human T cells and chemical hapten exposure. This clonotype was counted many times. TCRdb re-called the RACE reads through MiXCR, storing one row per CDR3 protein. The sample shows 75,000 to 100,000 distinct CDR3 sequences, about 10% of them seen only once. Per germline, CDR1 SNHLY and CDR2 FYNNEI. V lost 8 bases to trimming and J lost 5 bases, with 15 bases between them. This CDR3 spans 13 amino acids. Indicated time point: patch test 1, 2 weeks after DPC sensitization. The treatment: therapeutic diphenylcyclopropenone sensitization with weekly scalp DPC.

This clonotype originated in a man aged 35 to 55 with alopecia areata. Some clones in this sample may be carry-over from other donors' samples. V usage is TRBV2 and J usage is TRBJ1-1; D ambiguous. Sequenced material: whole blood, taken in connection with sensitization to the hapten diphenylcyclopropenone (DPC). CDR3 nucleotide sequence: TGTGCCAGCCGGGTCCTCGGAGGAACTGAAGCTTTCTTT. Translation: CASRVLGGTEAFF.